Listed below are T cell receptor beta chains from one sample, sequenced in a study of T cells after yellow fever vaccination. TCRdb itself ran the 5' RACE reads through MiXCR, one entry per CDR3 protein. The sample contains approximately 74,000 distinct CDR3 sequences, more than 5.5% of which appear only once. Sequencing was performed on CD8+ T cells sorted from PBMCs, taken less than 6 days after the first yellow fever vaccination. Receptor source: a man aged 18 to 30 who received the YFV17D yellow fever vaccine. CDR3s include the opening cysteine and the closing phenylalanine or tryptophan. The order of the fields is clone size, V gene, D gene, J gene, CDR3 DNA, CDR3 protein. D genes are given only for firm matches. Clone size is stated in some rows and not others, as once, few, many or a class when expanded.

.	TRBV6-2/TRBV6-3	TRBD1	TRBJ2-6	TGTGCCAGCGCCGGGACAGGGGCTTATGGGGCCAACGTCCTGACTTTC	CASAGTGAYGANVLTF
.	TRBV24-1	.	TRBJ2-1	TGTGCCACCAGTGATTTAGGGGCTGAGCAGTTCTTC	CATSDLGAEQFF
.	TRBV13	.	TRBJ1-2	TGTGCCAGCAGCTCTACAACGACTGGGGGCTACACCTTC	CASSSTTTGGYTF
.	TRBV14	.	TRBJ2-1	TGTGCCAGCAGCCCCGGCGGACACAATGAGCAGTTCTTC	CASSPGGHNEQFF
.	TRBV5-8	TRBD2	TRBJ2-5	TGTGCCAGCAGCCAGCGGGAGGGGAGCGGGACCCAGTACTTC	CASSQREGSGTQYF
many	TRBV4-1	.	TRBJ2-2	TGCGCCAGCACAGGAGGGGGGGCCGGGGAGCTGTTTTTT	CASTGGGAGELFF
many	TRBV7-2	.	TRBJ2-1	TGTGCCAGCAGCTCCCGGCCAGAGAGTTACAATGAGCAGTTCTTC	CASSSRPESYNEQFF
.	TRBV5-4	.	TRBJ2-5	TGTGCCAGCAGCCTACCCGAGGGGGGTCTCCAAGAGACCCAGTACTTC	CASSLPEGGLQETQYF
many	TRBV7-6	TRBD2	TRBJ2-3	TGTGCCAGCGCTTGGGCTAGCGGGGGGGTCACAGATACGCAGTATTTT	CASAWASGGVTDTQYF
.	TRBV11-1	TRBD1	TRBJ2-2	TGTGCCAGCAGCGAAAGAGGGACAGGGAAGGTCTTAAACACCGGGGAGCTGTTTTTT	CASSERGTGKVLNTGELFF
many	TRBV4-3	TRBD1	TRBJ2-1	TGCGCCAGCAGCCAAGTCGGACAGGGGGCGGGGGAGCAGTTCTTC	CASSQVGQGAGEQFF
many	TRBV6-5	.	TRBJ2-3	TGTGCCAGCACCGGAGGTTCATTAGATACGCAGTATTTT	CASTGGSLDTQYF
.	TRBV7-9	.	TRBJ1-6	TGTGCCAGCAGCTCAGCTGGGAGGGACTCCTATAATTCACCCCTCCACTTT	CASSSAGRDSYNSPLHF
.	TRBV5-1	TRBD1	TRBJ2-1	TGCGCCAGCAGAGGGACAGGGGGCGCCGACAATGAGCAGTTCTTC	CASRGTGGADNEQFF
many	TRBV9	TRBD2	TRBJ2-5	TGTGCCAGCAGCGTAGGGCTAGCGGGGGGGCTTCAAGAGACCCAGTACTTC	CASSVGLAGGLQETQYF